This entry lists 15 T cell receptor beta chains sequenced from one sample in a study of T cells in Graves' hyperthyroidism and ophthalmopathy. RNA transcripts were the template for amplifying TCR beta CDR3 regions. First-round RT-PCR targeting the TCR CDR3 was performed with the HTBI primer set. MiXCR, applied by TCRdb to the multiplex PCR reads, yields one record per CDR3 protein. The table shows about 840,000 distinct CDR3 sequences, with 35% to 45% occurring only once. Sequenced material: blood. Source of these receptors: a man between 18 and 35 years old with Graves' hyperthyroidism.

This clonotype was counted many times. The V and J genes are TRBV29-1 and TRBJ2-5; D is perhaps TRBD1 (6 bases). V was pared by 2 bases and J by 2 bases, with 15 bases between. Germline V CDR1 and CDR2: SQVTM, ANQGSEA. The CDR3 runs 15 residues. Here the CDR3 DNA reads TGCAGCGTTGAATCCGGCCGGGACACTCAAGAGACCCAGTACTTC. Protein product: CSVESGRDTQETQYF. Full variable domain (rest looked up from reference TRBV29-1 and TRBJ2-5): SAVISQKPSRDICQRGTSLTIQCQVDSQVTMMFWYRQQPGQSLTLIATANQGSEATYESGFVIDKFPISRPNLTFSTLTVSNMSPEDSSIYLCSVESGRDTQETQYFGPGTRLLVL.

This clonotype was seen at least ten times. The J gene is TRBJ1-1, the V gene TRBV7-9, with D possibly matching TRBD1 (6 bases). Germline V gives CDR1 SEHNR, CDR2 FQNEAQ (reference sequence). Trimming pared 4 bases from V and 3 bases from J, leaving 15 bases between. The CDR3 is 15 amino acids. CDR3: CASSSKTGLDTEAFF. In DNA form, the CDR3 reads TGTGCCAGCAGCTCGAAAACAGGGTTGGACACTGAAGCTTTCTTT.

This clonotype was seen many times. The chain uses TRBV10-3 and TRBJ1-6, with TRBD1 as a possible D gene (6 bases). The germline V and J ends were trimmed by 7 bases and 10 bases, with 14 bases remaining between them. This CDR3 contains 13 residues. CDR1 is ENHRY and CDR2 is SYGVKD in the germline V gene. Here the CDR3 reads CAINAGVGSPLHF. DNA of the CDR3: TGTGCCATCAACGCAGGGGTCGGCTCACCCCTCCACTTT.

This clonotype has at least ten counts. One junction end disagrees with the germline gene, perhaps due to a read error. The chain has TRBV4-1 and TRBJ2-2; D call uncertain. Germline CDR1 reads MGHRA; CDR2 reads YSYEKL. CDR3 size: 13 residues. For the CDR3, the DNA is TGTGCCAGCAGCCCCAGAGACACCGGGGAGCTGTTTTTT. It codes for CASSPRDTGELFF.

Ten or more counts support this clonotype. This chain links TRBV7-8 with TRBJ1-3; D is possibly TRBD1 (6 bases). This CDR3 has 14 amino acids. The germline V and J ends were trimmed by 5 bases and 4 bases, with 12 bases remaining between them. Germline loops: CDR1 SGHVS, CDR2 FQNEAQ. In nucleotides, the CDR3 is TGTGCCAGCAGCCTACAGGGCGACGGAAACACCATATATTTT. Its protein product is CASSLQGDGNTIYF.

This clonotype was seen ten or more times. This chain joins TRBV25-1 and TRBJ2-2; D may be TRBD1 or TRBD2 (6 bases each). Trimming left V 3 bases short and J 4 bases short, with 12 bases between. The CDR3 spans 15 residues. CDR1 and CDR2 from the germline V gene are MGHDK and SYGVNS. CDR3 protein: CASSEPGAATGELFF. The CDR3 DNA is TGTGCCAGCAGTGAGCCGGGGGCCGCCACCGGGGAGCTGTTTTTT.

This clonotype was detected many times. The chain links TRBV9 to TRBJ1-4; tentatively, D is TRBD1 (5 bases). CDR1 is SGDLS, CDR2 YYNGEE, per germline. Trimming took off 0 bases at V and 7 bases at J, with 13 bases between the two ends. This CDR3 region has 15 residues. CDR3 coding DNA: TGTGCCAGCAGCGTAGGGGTTCAGGGAGGTGAAAAACTGTTTTTT. Its translation: CASSVGVQGGEKLFF. Filled out from reference TRBV9 and TRBJ1-4, the complete variable domain reads DSGVTQTPKHLITATGQRVTLRCSPRSGDLSVYWYQQSLDQGLQFLIQYYNGEERAKGNILERFSAQQFPDLHSELNLSSLELGDSALYFCASSVGVQGGEKLFFGSGTQLSVL.

This clonotype appeared a few times. J is TRBJ2-2 and V is TRBV14; D not certain. The CDR3 consists of 15 residues. Germline CDR1 and CDR2: SGHDN and FVKESK. V shed 0 bases and J shed 4 bases, with 9 bases lying between them. The CDR3 loop reads CASSQDFRATGELFF. For the CDR3, the DNA is TGTGCCAGCAGCCAAGATTTTCGGGCCACCGGGGAGCTGTTTTTT. Together with reference TRBV14 and TRBJ2-2, the CDR3 gives the full variable domain: EAGVTQFPSHSVIEKGQTVTLRCDPISGHDNLYWYRRVMGKEIKFLLHFVKESKQDESGMPNNRFLAERTGGTYSTLKVQPAELEDSGVYFCASSQDFRATGELFFGEGSRLTVL.

Points on this clonotype: This may be a read error, as it is one base from a much larger clone. The V call is TRBV7-6, the J call TRBJ2-7, with 10 nucleotides matching TRBD1. The CDR3 totals 15 residues. Germline V lookup: CDR1 SGHVS, CDR2 FNYEAQ. The CDR3 bases are TGTGCCAGCAGCTTAGTAGGGGACAGGGGCTACGAGCAGTGCTTC. Translating gives CASSLVGDRGYEQCF.

This chain joins TRBV12-3 or TRBV12-4 and TRBJ2-6; D possibly uses TRBD1 or TRBD2 (5 bases each). Deletions cut 6 bases from V and 0 bases from J, with 15 bases between. The CDR3 spans 17 residues. CDR3 coding DNA: TGTGCCAGCAGCCCTGGGACGCTCAACTCTGGGGCCAACGTCCTGACTTTC. Its translation is CASSPGTLNSGANVLTF.

The sample holds many counts of this clonotype. The gene calls are TRBV7-9 and TRBJ1-1; D gene ambiguous. The germline V gene has CDR1 SEHNR and CDR2 FQNEAQ (reference sequence). V lost 5 bases and J lost 1, with 8 bases in between. The CDR3 consists of 13 residues. The CDR3 region has the DNA TGTGCCAGCAGCCCCCGGCGGAACACTGAAGCTTTCTTT. It specifies CASSPRRNTEAFF.

This clonotype has ten or more counts. The chain uses TRBV7-9 and TRBJ1-5; D is uncertain. Per germline, CDR1 SEHNR and CDR2 FQNEAQ (reference sequence). V shed 2 bases and J shed 2 bases, with 7 bases lying between them. The CDR3 is 14 amino acids. The CDR3, as DNA: TGTGCCAGCAGCTTAATGGACGGCAATCAGCCCCAGCATTTT. Amino acids: CASSLMDGNQPQHF.

This clonotype was counted many times. The CDR3 is CASSELGFDEQYF. In DNA, the CDR3 is TGTGCCAGCAGTGAACTGGGGTTCGACGAGCAGTACTTC. This sequence joins TRBV25-1 and TRBJ2-7; no clear D gene. Between the trimmed V and J ends, which lost 2 bases and 5 bases, there was a span of 10 bases. Germline CDR1 reads MGHDK; CDR2 reads SYGVNS. The CDR3 has 13 residues.

The rearrangement uses TRBV29-1 and TRBJ1-2; maybe TRBD1 (6 bases). The CDR3 is made up of 10 amino acids. Germline CDR1 is SQVTM and CDR2 is ANQGSEA. CDR3 region: CTSTGRGYTF. The CDR3 DNA follows: TGCACCTCGACAGGCCGTGGCTACACCTTC.

This clonotype appeared many times. The chain carries TRBV20-1 and TRBJ1-1; D is unresolved. Germline CDR1 and CDR2: DFQATT and SNEGSKA (reference sequence). V was cut by 6 bases and J by 3 bases, with 8 bases left in between. The CDR3 loop spans 11 amino acids. The CDR3 loop reads CSAMLDTEAFF. CDR3 nucleotides: TGCAGTGCCATGCTGGACACTGAAGCTTTCTTT.